These T cell receptor beta chains were read from a single sample in a study of blood T cell repertoires in COVID-19. Some clones are missing from TCRdb's copy, which holds only in-frame ones; the method was immunoSEQ multiplex PCR. The sample yields roughly 120,000 clones, 75% to 90% seen once. Material for sequencing was peripheral blood. Source of these receptors: a human donor in a cohort sampled during active COVID-19. The CDR3 runs from the conserved cysteine through the conserved F or W. The order of the fields is J gene, clone size, V gene, D gene, CDR3 protein, CDR3 DNA. A D gene is named only where the DNA matches it firmly. Expanded clones are given a class, and other clones once, few, many or no size at all.

j_gene: TRBJ2-7; abundance: few; v_gene: TRBV2; d_gene: NA; CDR3aa: CASRRRVDYEQYF; CDR3nt: TGTGCCAGCCGAAGGCGGGTAGACTACGAGCAGTACTTC
j_gene: TRBJ2-2; abundance: NA; v_gene: TRBV20-1; d_gene: TRBD2; CDR3aa: CSASAGGAAGELFF; CDR3nt: TGCAGTGCTAGTGCGGGGGGGGCCGCCGGGGAGCTGTTTTTT
j_gene: TRBJ1-5; abundance: few; v_gene: TRBV7-2; d_gene: TRBD1; CDR3aa: CASSPRTGGNQPQHF; CDR3nt: TGTGCCAGCAGCCCCCGGACAGGGGGGAATCAGCCCCAGCATTTT
j_gene: TRBJ1-1; abundance: NA; v_gene: TRBV5-4; d_gene: NA; CDR3aa: CASTPPGTLGRNTEAFF; CDR3nt: TGTGCCAGCACCCCCCCCGGGACACTTGGCAGGAACACTGAAGCTTTCTTT
j_gene: TRBJ2-7; abundance: NA; v_gene: TRBV4-1; d_gene: TRBD1; CDR3aa: CASSLFRTGLGEQYF; CDR3nt: TGCGCCAGCAGCCTCTTTAGGACAGGGCTCGGGGAGCAGTACTTC
j_gene: TRBJ1-1; abundance: NA; v_gene: TRBV23-1; d_gene: TRBD1; CDR3aa: CASRQARDREVDTEAFF; CDR3nt: TGCGCCAGCAGGCAAGCCCGGGACAGGGAGGTGGACACTGAAGCTTTCTTT
j_gene: TRBJ1-2; abundance: NA; v_gene: TRBV5-1; d_gene: TRBD1; CDR3aa: CASSLRTGHSRYGYTF; CDR3nt: TGCGCCAGCAGCTTACGGACAGGCCACTCCCGCTATGGCTACACCTTC
j_gene: TRBJ2-3; abundance: NA; v_gene: TRBV28; d_gene: TRBD2; CDR3aa: CASSLLGLAGGGDTQYF; CDR3nt: TGTGCCAGCAGTTTATTAGGACTAGCGGGAGGCGGAGATACGCAGTATTTT
j_gene: TRBJ1-1; abundance: NA; v_gene: TRBV4-1; d_gene: NA; CDR3aa: CASSHPGGVANTEAFF; CDR3nt: TGCGCCAGCAGCCACCCCGGGGGGGTTGCGAACACTGAAGCTTTCTTT
j_gene: TRBJ2-1; abundance: NA; v_gene: TRBV6-6; d_gene: TRBD1; CDR3aa: CASSMPGQAHNEQFF; CDR3nt: TGTGCCAGCAGTATGCCGGGACAGGCCCACAATGAGCAGTTCTTC
j_gene: TRBJ2-7; abundance: NA; v_gene: TRBV6-5; d_gene: TRBD2; CDR3aa: CASSYSTTSGSDEQYF; CDR3nt: TGTGCCAGCAGTTACTCGACGACTAGCGGGAGTGACGAGCAGTACTTC
j_gene: TRBJ1-5; abundance: NA; v_gene: TRBV24-1; d_gene: NA; CDR3aa: CATSDRGGSNQPQHF; CDR3nt: TGTGCCACCAGCGATAGGGGGGGTAGCAATCAGCCCCAGCATTTT
j_gene: TRBJ2-1; abundance: NA; v_gene: TRBV7-9; d_gene: TRBD1; CDR3aa: CASSAGTAYNEQFF; CDR3nt: TGTGCCAGCAGCGCCGGGACAGCCTACAATGAGCAGTTCTTC
j_gene: TRBJ2-3; abundance: NA; v_gene: TRBV29-1; d_gene: TRBD1; CDR3aa: CSANPGQLGTDTQYF; CDR3nt: TGCAGCGCAAATCCGGGACAGCTAGGCACAGATACGCAGTATTTT
j_gene: TRBJ2-1; abundance: NA; v_gene: TRBV19; d_gene: TRBD2; CDR3aa: CASSRGLAGLSYNEQFF; CDR3nt: TGTGCCAGTAGTAGGGGACTAGCGGGTCTCTCCTACAATGAGCAGTTCTTC
j_gene: TRBJ1-1; abundance: NA; v_gene: TRBV4-1; d_gene: TRBD1; CDR3aa: CASSQETGGSRTEAFF; CDR3nt: TGCGCCAGCAGCCAAGAGACAGGGGGGTCCAGGACTGAAGCTTTCTTT
j_gene: TRBJ2-7; abundance: NA; v_gene: TRBV6-1; d_gene: TRBD1; CDR3aa: CASSDYGQGFLVEQYF; CDR3nt: TGTGCCAGCAGTGATTATGGACAGGGGTTTCTGGTCGAGCAGTACTTC
j_gene: TRBJ2-1; abundance: NA; v_gene: TRBV5-4; d_gene: TRBD2; CDR3aa: CASSWGGLAGEVEQFF; CDR3nt: TGTGCCAGCAGCTGGGGCGGACTAGCGGGAGAGGTTGAGCAGTTCTTC
j_gene: TRBJ1-1; abundance: NA; v_gene: TRBV29-1; d_gene: TRBD1; CDR3aa: CSVEDDRGHGAFF; CDR3nt: TGCAGCGTTGAAGACGACAGGGGGCATGGAGCTTTCTTT
j_gene: TRBJ2-5; abundance: once; v_gene: TRBV19; d_gene: TRBD2; CDR3aa: CATSGLAGQTNQETQYF; CDR3nt: TGTGCCACCTCGGGACTAGCGGGGCAAACAAACCAAGAGACCCAGTACTTC
j_gene: TRBJ2-7; abundance: NA; v_gene: TRBV9; d_gene: TRBD2; CDR3aa: CASSVGLAGGYEQYF; CDR3nt: TGTGCCAGCAGCGTAGGCCTAGCGGGAGGTTACGAGCAGTACTTC
j_gene: TRBJ1-2; abundance: NA; v_gene: TRBV5-5; d_gene: NA; CDR3aa: CASSLRGDGYTF; CDR3nt: TGTGCCAGCAGCTTGAGGGGCGATGGCTACACCTTC
j_gene: TRBJ2-3; abundance: NA; v_gene: TRBV5-1; d_gene: NA; CDR3aa: CASSLVPRDTQYF; CDR3nt: TGCGCCAGCAGCTTGGTTCCGAGAGATACGCAGTATTTT
j_gene: TRBJ1-1; abundance: NA; v_gene: TRBV7-2; d_gene: NA; CDR3aa: CASRTWVGGDTEAFF; CDR3nt: TGTGCCAGCCGAACTTGGGTAGGGGGGGACACTGAAGCTTTCTTT
j_gene: TRBJ1-5; abundance: NA; v_gene: TRBV2; d_gene: TRBD1; CDR3aa: CASTTGGHNQPQHF; CDR3nt: TGTGCCAGCACCACAGGGGGCCACAATCAGCCCCAGCATTTT
j_gene: TRBJ1-2; abundance: NA; v_gene: TRBV6-5; d_gene: NA; CDR3aa: CASRGQGRSNYGYTF; CDR3nt: TGTGCCAGCAGGGGGCAGGGCCGCTCTAACTATGGCTACACCTTC
j_gene: TRBJ1-4; abundance: NA; v_gene: TRBV15; d_gene: NA; CDR3aa: CAAQRGSNEKLFF; CDR3nt: TGTGCCGCCCAGCGGGGGAGTAATGAAAAACTGTTTTTT
j_gene: TRBJ2-7; abundance: NA; v_gene: TRBV7-6; d_gene: TRBD1; CDR3aa: CASSPDRASEQYF; CDR3nt: TGTGCCAGCAGCCCCGACAGGGCTAGCGAGCAGTACTTC
j_gene: TRBJ1-2; abundance: NA; v_gene: TRBV6-1; d_gene: NA; CDR3aa: CASSEVWRVGSDGYTF; CDR3nt: TGTGCCAGCAGTGAAGTTTGGAGGGTAGGGAGTGATGGCTACACCTTC
j_gene: TRBJ2-7; abundance: NA; v_gene: TRBV10-3; d_gene: TRBD1; CDR3aa: CAISDLGDYRDRSYEQYF; CDR3nt: TGTGCCATCAGTGACTTAGGAGATTACCGGGACAGGTCCTACGAGCAGTACTTC
j_gene: TRBJ1-5; abundance: many; v_gene: TRBV6-5; d_gene: NA; CDR3aa: CASSGVLSNQPQHF; CDR3nt: TGTGCCAGCTCAGGGGTCCTTAGCAATCAGCCCCAGCATTTT
j_gene: TRBJ2-3; abundance: NA; v_gene: TRBV27; d_gene: TRBD2; CDR3aa: CASSLERGGAPDTQYF; CDR3nt: TGTGCCAGCAGTTTAGAGCGCGGGGGGGCCCCGGATACGCAGTATTTT
j_gene: TRBJ2-5; abundance: NA; v_gene: TRBV2; d_gene: NA; CDR3aa: CASMYGLWETQYF; CDR3nt: TGTGCCAGCATGTACGGACTCTGGGAGACCCAGTACTTC
j_gene: TRBJ2-3; abundance: NA; v_gene: TRBV11-3; d_gene: NA; CDR3aa: CASGLGTSPNTDTQYF; CDR3nt: TGTGCCAGCGGATTGGGGACTTCCCCGAACACAGATACGCAGTATTTT
j_gene: TRBJ2-4; abundance: NA; v_gene: TRBV28; d_gene: TRBD2; CDR3aa: CASSSSGTKNIQYF; CDR3nt: TGTGCCAGCAGCTCTAGCGGAACCAAAAACATTCAGTACTTC
j_gene: TRBJ2-3; abundance: NA; v_gene: TRBV19; d_gene: TRBD2; CDR3aa: CASSIASGTTDTQYF; CDR3nt: TGTGCCAGTAGTATAGCTAGCGGCACCACAGATACGCAGTATTTT
j_gene: TRBJ1-2; abundance: once; v_gene: TRBV19; d_gene: TRBD1; CDR3aa: CASSIDRGTRGYTF; CDR3nt: TGTGCCAGTAGTATTGACAGGGGGACCCGGGGCTACACCTTC
j_gene: TRBJ2-7; abundance: few; v_gene: TRBV19; d_gene: NA; CDR3aa: CASSAGHPYEQYF; CDR3nt: TGTGCCAGTAGTGCCGGACACCCCTACGAGCAGTACTTC
j_gene: TRBJ1-1; abundance: NA; v_gene: TRBV12-3/TRBV12-4; d_gene: NA; CDR3aa: CASGPRGFGAFF; CDR3nt: TGTGCCAGCGGCCCCCGCGGTTTTGGAGCTTTCTTT
j_gene: TRBJ1-2; abundance: NA; v_gene: TRBV9; d_gene: TRBD1; CDR3aa: CASSRQGGLVYGYTF; CDR3nt: TGTGCCAGCAGCAGACAGGGGGGGCTGGTTTATGGCTACACCTTC
j_gene: TRBJ1-2; abundance: NA; v_gene: TRBV18; d_gene: TRBD1; CDR3aa: CASSPSGQGNGYTF; CDR3nt: TGTGCCAGCTCACCCTCGGGACAGGGTAATGGCTACACCTTC
j_gene: TRBJ1-1; abundance: NA; v_gene: TRBV20-1; d_gene: NA; CDR3aa: CSSLQGTEAFF; CDR3nt: TGCAGCTCTTTACAGGGCACTGAAGCTTTCTTT
j_gene: TRBJ2-1; abundance: NA; v_gene: TRBV9; d_gene: TRBD2; CDR3aa: CASSERGGSYNEQFF; CDR3nt: TGTGCCAGCAGCGAACGGGGGGGCTCCTACAATGAGCAGTTCTTC
j_gene: TRBJ2-1; abundance: NA; v_gene: TRBV2; d_gene: TRBD2; CDR3aa: CASSPGGYNEQFF; CDR3nt: TGTGCCAGCAGTCCGGGGGGATACAATGAGCAGTTCTTC
j_gene: TRBJ2-5; abundance: NA; v_gene: TRBV5-1; d_gene: TRBD2; CDR3aa: CASSLAGTGGQETQYF; CDR3nt: TGCGCCAGCAGCTTGGCGGGGACCGGGGGGCAAGAGACCCAGTACTTC
j_gene: TRBJ2-1; abundance: NA; v_gene: TRBV7-2; d_gene: TRBD2; CDR3aa: CASRRRGSSYNEQFF; CDR3nt: TGTGCCAGTCGTCGGCGGGGGAGCTCCTACAATGAGCAGTTCTTC
j_gene: TRBJ2-1; abundance: NA; v_gene: TRBV7-2; d_gene: NA; CDR3aa: CASSLSPRANEQFF; CDR3nt: TGTGCCAGCAGCTTATCACCCAGGGCCAATGAGCAGTTCTTC
j_gene: TRBJ1-1; abundance: few; v_gene: TRBV28; d_gene: TRBD1; CDR3aa: CASSSVQGATEAFF; CDR3nt: TGTGCCAGCAGTTCCGTACAGGGGGCTACTGAAGCTTTCTTT
j_gene: TRBJ2-5; abundance: NA; v_gene: TRBV7-7; d_gene: TRBD1; CDR3aa: CASSGQGGETQYF; CDR3nt: TGTGCCAGCAGCGGACAGGGGGGGGAGACCCAGTACTTC
j_gene: TRBJ1-6; abundance: NA; v_gene: TRBV11-2; d_gene: NA; CDR3aa: CASSPGEVVSPLHF; CDR3nt: TGTGCCAGCAGCCCCGGAGAGGTGGTGTCACCCCTCCACTTT
j_gene: TRBJ1-5; abundance: few; v_gene: TRBV28; d_gene: TRBD1; CDR3aa: CASRPTGRTNQPQHF; CDR3nt: TGTGCCAGCAGACCGACAGGGCGCACCAATCAGCCCCAGCATTTT
j_gene: TRBJ1-2; abundance: NA; v_gene: TRBV19; d_gene: TRBD1; CDR3aa: CASSIVGTAYGYTF; CDR3nt: TGTGCCAGTAGTATAGTCGGGACAGCCTATGGCTACACCTTC
j_gene: TRBJ1-2; abundance: NA; v_gene: TRBV18; d_gene: NA; CDR3aa: CASSSQGMHGYTF; CDR3nt: TGTGCCAGCTCTTCCCAGGGGATGCATGGCTACACCTTC
j_gene: TRBJ2-1; abundance: NA; v_gene: TRBV5-1; d_gene: TRBD1; CDR3aa: CASSLKGALYNEQFF; CDR3nt: TGCGCCAGCAGCTTGAAGGGGGCGCTATACAATGAGCAGTTCTTC